Listed below are T cell receptor beta chains from one sample, sequenced in a study of T cell repertoires in cytomegalovirus infection. These receptors have no known antigen. TCRdb reprocessed the reads via MiXCR and lists one record per CDR3 protein. Among about 900,000 distinct CDR3 sequences listed, roughly 31% were seen once. The sequencing here drew on cultured CD8+ T cells from PBMCs, taken from culture after CMV antigen stimulation. The receptors come from a human donor in good health (CMV status not recorded). Some clones in this sample may be carry-over from other donors' samples. Each CDR3 is given with its conserved first and last residue. D genes are given only for firm matches. Size is omitted from some rows. Given values are once, few, many or a class for expanded clones.

D gene	V gene	J gene	clone size	CDR3 DNA	CDR3 protein
.	TRBV5-4	TRBJ1-6	.	TGTGCCAGCAGTTCAGGGACCGACGCTTCACCCCTCCACTTT	CASSSGTDASPLHF
TRBD1	TRBV11-3	TRBJ1-2	few	TGTGCCAGCAGCTTTAGGGACAGGCTCACCGAATTTGTCTACACCTTC	CASSFRDRLTEFVYTF
TRBD2	TRBV5-6	TRBJ2-3	.	TGTGCCAGCAGCTTGATGGGACTAGCGGGGGGCACAGATACGCAGTATTTT	CASSLMGLAGGTDTQYF
.	TRBV20-1	TRBJ2-3	.	TGCAGTGCTGATAGACAGACTAGCACAGATACGCAGTATTTT	CSADRQTSTDTQYF
.	TRBV29-1	TRBJ1-2	.	TGCAGCGTTCTGGACAGTTTCTATGGCTACACCTTC	CSVLDSFYGYTF
.	TRBV5-4	TRBJ2-1	.	TGTGCCAGCACCTCCGACTTAAGTTTCACGAATTACAATGAGCAGTTCTTC	CASTSDLSFTNYNEQFF
TRBD2	TRBV27	TRBJ2-1	.	TGTGCCAGCAGTCCGCGGGCGGGGGGGCACTTGAATGAGCAGTTCTTC	CASSPRAGGHLNEQFF
.	TRBV7-9	TRBJ2-2	few	TGTGCCAGCAGCGCCTCCGGGGCAGGGCAGGCGGTCCGGGAGCTGTTTTTT	CASSASGAGQAVRELFF
.	TRBV7-8	TRBJ2-2	many	TGTGCCAGCAGCTTACCTGTCGGCCCGAACACCGGGGAGCTGTTTTTT	CASSLPVGPNTGELFF
.	TRBV19	TRBJ1-1	many	TGTGCCAGTAGTGGTGGGCGTCCAATGAACACTGAAGCTTTCTTT	CASSGGRPMNTEAFF
.	TRBV27	TRBJ2-5	.	TGTGCCAGCAGTTCCGGTTGGACCCAGTACTTC	CASSSGWTQYF
.	TRBV7-9	TRBJ1-4	few	TGTGCCAGCAGCCCAAAACGGGGACGGGATGAAAAACTGTTTTTT	CASSPKRGRDEKLFF
TRBD1	TRBV5-6	TRBJ2-5	few	TGTGCCAGCAGCTCCTCCGGGACAGAAGATGAAGAGACCCAGTACTTC	CASSSSGTEDEETQYF
TRBD2	TRBV7-9	TRBJ2-1	.	TGTGCCAGCAGCCACGAGCGGGGGGCCTACAATGAGCAGTTCTTC	CASSHERGAYNEQFF
TRBD1	TRBV5-5	TRBJ1-2	few	TGTGCCAGCAGCTCCGACCAACCACTCGTGACAGGGTTCTATGGCTACACCTTC	CASSSDQPLVTGFYGYTF
TRBD1	TRBV27	TRBJ1-6	.	TGTGCCAGCAGGCCGGGACAGCGTAATTCACCCCTCCACTTT	CASRPGQRNSPLHF
.	TRBV20-1	TRBJ2-5	.	TGCAGTGCTACGCAGGAGGGCGGAGAGACCCAGTACTTC	CSATQEGGETQYF
.	TRBV6-2/TRBV6-3	TRBJ2-3	.	TGTGCCAGCAGTCAGGGGCAGTCCGGTACGCAGTATTTT	CASSQGQSGTQYF
.	TRBV10-3	TRBJ2-2	many	TGTGCCATCATCGGGAACACCGGGGAGCTGTTTTTT	CAIIGNTGELFF
.	TRBV13	TRBJ2-1	.	TGTGCCAGCAGCTCCATGGACAATGAGCAGTTCTTC	CASSSMDNEQFF
.	TRBV7-6	TRBJ1-1	few	TGTGCCAGCAGCTTAGCGAACGGAGGATACACTGAAGCTTTCTTT	CASSLANGGYTEAFF
.	TRBV6-5	TRBJ1-3	.	TGTGCCAGCACTACGACAGAATCTAATCTCTGGGCCGACTCTGGAAACACCATATATTTT	CASTTTESNLWADSGNTIYF
.	TRBV19	TRBJ2-1	few	TGTGCCAGTAGTCCCGCCTTGGATGAGCAGTTCTTC	CASSPALDEQFF
.	TRBV5-4	TRBJ2-1	.	TGTGCCAGCAGCAGACCCGGGGACAATGAGCAGTTCTTC	CASSRPGDNEQFF
.	TRBV12-3/TRBV12-4	TRBJ1-2	.	TGTGCCAGCACCCTGGGGGGGGGGAGCTATGGCTACACCTTC	CASTLGGGSYGYTF
.	TRBV6-1	TRBJ2-1	.	TGTGCCAGCAGTGCCCCCCTGAATGGCAATGAGCAGTTCTTC	CASSAPLNGNEQFF
TRBD1	TRBV9	TRBJ2-3	.	TGTGCCAGCAGCGTGACGACAGGGGCCGTAGATACGCAGTATTTT	CASSVTTGAVDTQYF
TRBD1	TRBV7-8	TRBJ2-2	many	TGTGCCAGCACCACCAGGACAGGGAGCACCGGGGAGCTGTTTTTT	CASTTRTGSTGELFF
.	TRBV6-1	TRBJ1-1	few	TGTGCCAGCAGGGCAGGGGCGTATGGATTGAGAGGCACTGAAGCTTTCTTT	CASRAGAYGLRGTEAFF